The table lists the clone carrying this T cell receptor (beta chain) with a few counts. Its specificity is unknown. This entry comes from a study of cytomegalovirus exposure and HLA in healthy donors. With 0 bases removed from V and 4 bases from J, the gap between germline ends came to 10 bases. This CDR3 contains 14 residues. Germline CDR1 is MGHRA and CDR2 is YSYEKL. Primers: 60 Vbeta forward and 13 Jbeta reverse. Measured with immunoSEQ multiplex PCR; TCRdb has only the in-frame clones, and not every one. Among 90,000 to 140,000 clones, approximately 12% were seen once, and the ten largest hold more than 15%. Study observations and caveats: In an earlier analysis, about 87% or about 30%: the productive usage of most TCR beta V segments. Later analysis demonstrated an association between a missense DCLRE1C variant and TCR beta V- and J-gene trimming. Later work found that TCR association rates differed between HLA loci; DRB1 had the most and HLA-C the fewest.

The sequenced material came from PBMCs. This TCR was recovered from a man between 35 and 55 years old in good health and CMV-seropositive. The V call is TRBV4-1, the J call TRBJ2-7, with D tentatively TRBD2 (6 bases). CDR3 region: CASSQEEGSYEQYF. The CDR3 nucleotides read TGCGCCAGCAGCCAAGAGGAGGGGTCTTACGAGCAGTACTTC.